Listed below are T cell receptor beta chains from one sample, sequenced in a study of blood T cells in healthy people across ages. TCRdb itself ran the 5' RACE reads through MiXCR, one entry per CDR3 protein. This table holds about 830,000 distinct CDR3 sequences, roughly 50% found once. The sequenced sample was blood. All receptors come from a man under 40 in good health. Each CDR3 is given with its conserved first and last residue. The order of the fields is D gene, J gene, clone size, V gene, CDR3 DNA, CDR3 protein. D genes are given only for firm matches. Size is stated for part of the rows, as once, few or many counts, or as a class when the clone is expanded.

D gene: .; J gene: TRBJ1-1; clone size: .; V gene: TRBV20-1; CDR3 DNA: TGCAGTGCTGAGGCGGCAGGGCTAAACACTGAAGCTTTCTTT; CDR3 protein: CSAEAAGLNTEAFF
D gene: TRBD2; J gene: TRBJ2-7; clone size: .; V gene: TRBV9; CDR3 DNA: TGTGCCAGCAGCGTAGCCGGGACTAGTGCCTACGGGCAGTACTTC; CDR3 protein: CASSVAGTSAYGQYF
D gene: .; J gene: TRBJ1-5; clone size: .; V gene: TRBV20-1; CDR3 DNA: TGCAGTGCCGCAAGATATCAAGTGGAGCCCCAGCATTTT; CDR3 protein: CSAARYQVEPQHF
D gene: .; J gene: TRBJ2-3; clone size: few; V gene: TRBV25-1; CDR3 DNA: TGTGCCAGCAGTGAAAGGGGTCACACAGATACGCAGTATTTT; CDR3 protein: CASSERGHTDTQYF
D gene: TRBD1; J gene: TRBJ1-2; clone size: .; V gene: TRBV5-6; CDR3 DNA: TGTGCCAGCAGCTCACCGGGACAGGGCCAATTTGGGGGCTACACCTTC; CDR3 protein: CASSSPGQGQFGGYTF
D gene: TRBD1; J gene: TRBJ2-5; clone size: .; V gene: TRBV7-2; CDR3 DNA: TGTGCCAGCAGCTTAGCGCCTGACAGGGCAGAGACCCAGTACTTC; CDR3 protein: CASSLAPDRAETQYF
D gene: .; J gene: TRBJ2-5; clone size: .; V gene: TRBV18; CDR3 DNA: TGTGCCAGCTCACCACGTCCCGCAAACGGACAAGAGACCCAGTACTTC; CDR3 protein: CASSPRPANGQETQYF
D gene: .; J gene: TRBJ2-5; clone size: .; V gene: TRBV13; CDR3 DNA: TGTGCCAGCAGCTTAGGGACCGGGGCCCAGTACTTC; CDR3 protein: CASSLGTGAQYF
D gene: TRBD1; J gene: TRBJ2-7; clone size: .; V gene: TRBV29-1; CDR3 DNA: TGCAGCGTGGCAACCGGGACAGTATACGAGCAGTACTTC; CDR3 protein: CSVATGTVYEQYF
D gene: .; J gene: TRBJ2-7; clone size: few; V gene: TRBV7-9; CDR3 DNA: TGTGCCAGCAGCGCCCCCCTTGGGGAGCAGTACTTC; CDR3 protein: CASSAPLGEQYF
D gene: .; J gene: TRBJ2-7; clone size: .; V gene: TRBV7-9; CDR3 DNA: TGTGCCAGCACCGACCCGGTTACCCCCGCTCCCCAAAGCTACGAGCAGTACTTC; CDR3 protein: CASTDPVTPAPQSYEQYF
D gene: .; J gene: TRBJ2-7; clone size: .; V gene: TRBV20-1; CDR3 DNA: TGCAGTGCTAGTTCCGGGACATATTACGAGCAGTACTTC; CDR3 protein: CSASSGTYYEQYF
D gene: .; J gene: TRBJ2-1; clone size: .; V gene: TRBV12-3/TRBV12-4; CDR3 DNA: TGTGCCAGCAGTTTGGTACGTCTCAATGAGCAGTTCTTC; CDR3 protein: CASSLVRLNEQFF
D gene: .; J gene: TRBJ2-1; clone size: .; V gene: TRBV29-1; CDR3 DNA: TGCAGCGTTGAGGGCGGCGACCACTACAATGAGCAGTTCTTC; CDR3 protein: CSVEGGDHYNEQFF
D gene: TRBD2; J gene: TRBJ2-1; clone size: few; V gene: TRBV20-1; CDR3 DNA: TGCAGTGCACCCGAACGGACTAGCGTGGGTGAGCAGTTCTTC; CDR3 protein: CSAPERTSVGEQFF
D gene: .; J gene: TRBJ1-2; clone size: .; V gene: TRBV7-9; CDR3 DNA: TGTGCCAGCAGCTTAGCCAGGTCTTATGGCTACACCTTC; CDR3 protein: CASSLARSYGYTF
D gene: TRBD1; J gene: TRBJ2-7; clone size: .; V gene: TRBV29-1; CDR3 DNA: TGCAGCGTCATGGGACAGGCATTATCAGCCGAGCAGTACTTC; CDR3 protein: CSVMGQALSAEQYF
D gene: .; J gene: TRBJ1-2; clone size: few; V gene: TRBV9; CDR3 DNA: TGTGCCAGCAGCGTAGGTGCGGGGGGGAAGGAAGGCTACACCTTC; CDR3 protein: CASSVGAGGKEGYTF
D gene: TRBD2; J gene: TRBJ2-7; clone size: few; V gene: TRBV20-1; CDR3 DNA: TGCAGTGGAATAAACTTCGGGGGGACCTACGAGCAGTACTTC; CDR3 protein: CSGINFGGTYEQYF
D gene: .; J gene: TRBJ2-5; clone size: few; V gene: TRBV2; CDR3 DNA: TGTGCCAGCAGACGATTGGGGCGATGGGTGCAGTACTTC; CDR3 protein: CASRRLGRWVQYF
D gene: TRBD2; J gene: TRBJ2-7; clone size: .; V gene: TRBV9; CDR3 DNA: TGTGCCAGCAGCGTAACGCTAGCGGCCTCCTACAATGAGCAGTACTTC; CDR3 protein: CASSVTLAASYNEQYF
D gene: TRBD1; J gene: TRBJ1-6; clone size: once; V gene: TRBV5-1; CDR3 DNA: TGCGCCAGCAGGTTTCCCGACAGGGCTAATTCACCCCTCCACTTT; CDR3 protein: CASRFPDRANSPLHF
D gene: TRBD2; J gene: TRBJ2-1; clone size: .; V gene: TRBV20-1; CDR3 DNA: TGCAGTGCTAGCCTTGGGGCTAGCGGGGAGGATGAGCAGTTCTTC; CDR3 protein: CSASLGASGEDEQFF
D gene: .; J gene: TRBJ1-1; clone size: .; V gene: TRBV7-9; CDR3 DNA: TGTGCCAGCAGCTTCTCCCCAAACACTGAAGCTTTCTTT; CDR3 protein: CASSFSPNTEAFF
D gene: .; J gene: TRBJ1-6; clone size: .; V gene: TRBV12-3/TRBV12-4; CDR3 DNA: TGTGCCAGCAGTTTCCTTGTGACTGCGGTCGGTTCACCCCTCCACTTT; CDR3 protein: CASSFLVTAVGSPLHF
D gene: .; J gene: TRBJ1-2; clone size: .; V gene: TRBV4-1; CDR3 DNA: TGCGCCAGCAGCCCACAGACAGGAAGCTATGGCTACACCTTC; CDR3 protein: CASSPQTGSYGYTF
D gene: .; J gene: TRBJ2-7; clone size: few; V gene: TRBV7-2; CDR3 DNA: TGTGCCAGCAGCTTAGCGAGCGGATCCAGGGGTTACGAGCAGTACTTC; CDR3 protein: CASSLASGSRGYEQYF
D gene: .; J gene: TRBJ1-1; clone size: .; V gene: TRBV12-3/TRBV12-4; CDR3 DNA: TGTGCCAGCAGTAAGGGCGAAGGCACTGAAGCTTTCTTT; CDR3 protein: CASSKGEGTEAFF
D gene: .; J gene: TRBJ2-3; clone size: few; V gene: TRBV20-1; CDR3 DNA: TGCAGTGCTGCACGGACCTCGTACACAGATACGCAGTATTTT; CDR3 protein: CSAARTSYTDTQYF
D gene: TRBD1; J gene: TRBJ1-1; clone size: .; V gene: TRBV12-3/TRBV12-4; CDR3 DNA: TGTGCCAGCAGCCTCAGGGGGAGGACTGAAGCTTTCTTT; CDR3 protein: CASSLRGRTEAFF
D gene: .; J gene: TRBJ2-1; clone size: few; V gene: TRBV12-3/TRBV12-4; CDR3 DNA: TGTGCCAGCAGTTTAGCGGCGGGGGCGGGAGAGCAGTTCTTC; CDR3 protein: CASSLAAGAGEQFF
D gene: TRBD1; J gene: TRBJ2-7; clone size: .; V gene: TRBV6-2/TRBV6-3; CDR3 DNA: TGTGCTAGCACACCGGACAGGGGCTCCTACGAGCAGTACTTC; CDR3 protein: CASTPDRGSYEQYF
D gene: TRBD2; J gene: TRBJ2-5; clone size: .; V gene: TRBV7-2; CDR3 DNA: TGTGCCAGCAGCTTACGCGGGAGGGACGGGGGGACCCAGTACTTC; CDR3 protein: CASSLRGRDGGTQYF
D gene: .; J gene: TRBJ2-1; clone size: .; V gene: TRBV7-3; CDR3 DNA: TGTGCCAGCAGCCTACAAGGGGGAGGGATGAATGAGCAGTTCTTC; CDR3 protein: CASSLQGGGMNEQFF
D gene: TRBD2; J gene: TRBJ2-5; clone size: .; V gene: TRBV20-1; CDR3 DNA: TGCAGTGCTAGCCCTATAGCCCTAGCGGGACAAGAGACCCAGTACTTC; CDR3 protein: CSASPIALAGQETQYF
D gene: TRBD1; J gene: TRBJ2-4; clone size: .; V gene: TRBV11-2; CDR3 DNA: TGTGCCAGCAGCTGGAACCCCGGGACAGACCAAAACATTCAGTACTTC; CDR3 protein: CASSWNPGTDQNIQYF
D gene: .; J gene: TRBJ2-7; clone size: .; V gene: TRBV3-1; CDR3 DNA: TGTGCCAGCAGCCCACCGACCGGGGACGAGCAGTACTTC; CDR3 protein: CASSPPTGDEQYF
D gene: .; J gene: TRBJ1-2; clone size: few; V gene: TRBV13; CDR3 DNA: TGTGCCAGCAGCTTACTTAGGGGCTACACCTTC; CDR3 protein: CASSLLRGYTF
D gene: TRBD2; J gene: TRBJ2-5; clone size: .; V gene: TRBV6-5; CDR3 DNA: TGTGCCAGCAGTTACGCTAGCGGGAGTGGGTATCAAGAGACCCAGTACTTC; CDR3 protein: CASSYASGSGYQETQYF
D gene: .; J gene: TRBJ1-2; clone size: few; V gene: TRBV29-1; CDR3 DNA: TGCAGCGTAGCCGCCAGCGGGACCTATGATGGCTACACCTTC; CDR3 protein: CSVAASGTYDGYTF
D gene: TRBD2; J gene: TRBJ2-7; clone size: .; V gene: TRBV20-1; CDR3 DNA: TGCAGTGCTTTAGAGTTAGGCCTAGCGGGATTCAACGAGCAGTACTTC; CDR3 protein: CSALELGLAGFNEQYF
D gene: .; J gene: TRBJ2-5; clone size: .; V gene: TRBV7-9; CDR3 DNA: TGTGCCAGCAGCCGCTGGGACCTCCAAGAGACCCAGTACTTC; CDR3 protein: CASSRWDLQETQYF
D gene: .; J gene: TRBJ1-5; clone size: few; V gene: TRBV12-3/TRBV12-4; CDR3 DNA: TGTGCCAGCAGTTTAGCGCGAACCAGGGGACAGCCCCAGCATTTT; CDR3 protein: CASSLARTRGQPQHF
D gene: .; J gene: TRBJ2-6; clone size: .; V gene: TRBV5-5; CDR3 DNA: TGTGCCAGCAGCTTGGAAGCCGCGTGGGCTGGGGCCAACGTCCTGACTTTC; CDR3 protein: CASSLEAAWAGANVLTF
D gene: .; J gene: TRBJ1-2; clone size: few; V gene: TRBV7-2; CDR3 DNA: TGTGCCAGCAGCTTAAACCCAGGACCTAACTATGGCTACACCTTC; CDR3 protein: CASSLNPGPNYGYTF
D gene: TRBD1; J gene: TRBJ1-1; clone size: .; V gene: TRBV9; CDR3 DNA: TGTGCCAGCAGCGTAGGAGGGGGGACAGGCATGAACACTGAAGCTTTCTTT; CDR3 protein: CASSVGGGTGMNTEAFF
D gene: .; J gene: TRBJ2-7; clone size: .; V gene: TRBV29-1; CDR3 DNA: TGCAGCGTTGTAAGGGGGTCCGGTGAGCAGTACTTC; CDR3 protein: CSVVRGSGEQYF
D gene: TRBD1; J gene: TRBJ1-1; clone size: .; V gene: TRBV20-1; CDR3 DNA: TGCAGTGCAGGGACAGGGGCGAGATCCTCCACTGAAGCTTTCTTT; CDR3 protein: CSAGTGARSSTEAFF
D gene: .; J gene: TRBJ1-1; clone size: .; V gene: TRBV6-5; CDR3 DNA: TGTGCCAGCAGTTACCCCGTCGGCACTGAAGCTTTCTTT; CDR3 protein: CASSYPVGTEAFF
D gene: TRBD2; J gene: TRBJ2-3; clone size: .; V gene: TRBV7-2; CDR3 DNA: TGTGCCAGCAGCTTGCTAGCGGGATACACAGATACGCAGTATTTT; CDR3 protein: CASSLLAGYTDTQYF
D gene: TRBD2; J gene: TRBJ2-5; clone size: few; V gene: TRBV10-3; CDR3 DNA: TGTGCCATCAGTGCGGGGACTAGTGAAGAGACCCAGTACTTC; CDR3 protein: CAISAGTSEETQYF
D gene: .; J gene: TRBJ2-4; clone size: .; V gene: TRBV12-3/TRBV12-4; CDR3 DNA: TGTGCCAGCAGTGCCAGGGGGGGGCCTCTAAACAGTCAGTACTTC; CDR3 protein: CASSARGGPLNSQYF
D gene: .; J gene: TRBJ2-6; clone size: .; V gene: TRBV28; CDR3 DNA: TGTGCCAGCAGTTTGCTCAGCTCGGTAGGGGCCAACGTCCTGACTTTC; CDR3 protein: CASSLLSSVGANVLTF